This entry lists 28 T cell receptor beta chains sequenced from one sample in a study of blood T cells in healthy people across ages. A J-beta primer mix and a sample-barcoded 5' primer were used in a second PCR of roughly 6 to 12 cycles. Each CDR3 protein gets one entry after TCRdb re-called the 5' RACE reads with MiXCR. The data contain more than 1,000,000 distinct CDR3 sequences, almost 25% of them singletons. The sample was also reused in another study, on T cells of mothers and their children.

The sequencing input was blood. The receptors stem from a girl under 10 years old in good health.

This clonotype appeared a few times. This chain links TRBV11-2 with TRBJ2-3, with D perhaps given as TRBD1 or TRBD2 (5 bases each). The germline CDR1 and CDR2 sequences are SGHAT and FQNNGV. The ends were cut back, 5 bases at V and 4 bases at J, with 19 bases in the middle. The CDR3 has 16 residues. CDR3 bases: TGTGCCAGCAGCCCTGGGACCCAAAGAATGGCAGATACGCAGTATTTT. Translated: CASSPGTQRMADTQYF.

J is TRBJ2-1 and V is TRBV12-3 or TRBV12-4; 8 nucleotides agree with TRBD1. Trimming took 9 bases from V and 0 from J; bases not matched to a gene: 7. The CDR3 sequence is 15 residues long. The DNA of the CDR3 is TGTGCCAGTAGGGACACAGGGGGCTCCTACAATGAGCAGTTCTTC. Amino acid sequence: CASRDTGGSYNEQFF.

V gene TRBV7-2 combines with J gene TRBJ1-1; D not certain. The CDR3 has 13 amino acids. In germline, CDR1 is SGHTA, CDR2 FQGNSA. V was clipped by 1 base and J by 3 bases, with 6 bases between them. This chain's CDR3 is CASSLGEYTEAFF. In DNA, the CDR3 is TGTGCCAGCAGCTTAGGGGAGTACACTGAAGCTTTCTTT.

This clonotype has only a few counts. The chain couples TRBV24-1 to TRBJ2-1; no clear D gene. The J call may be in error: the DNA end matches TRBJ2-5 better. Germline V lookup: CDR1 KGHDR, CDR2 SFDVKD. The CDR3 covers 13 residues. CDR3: CATSDLDAETQYF. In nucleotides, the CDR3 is TGTGCCACCAGTGATTTAGACGCGGAGACCCAGTACTTC.

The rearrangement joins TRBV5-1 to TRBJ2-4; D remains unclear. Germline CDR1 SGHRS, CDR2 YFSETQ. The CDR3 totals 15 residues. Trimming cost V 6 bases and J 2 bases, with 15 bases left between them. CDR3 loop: CASTMSPESKNIQYF. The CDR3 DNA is TGCGCCAGCACGATGAGCCCGGAATCCAAAAACATTCAGTACTTC.

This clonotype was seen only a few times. The CDR3 loop reads CASSGMDTARYEQYF. Written as DNA, the CDR3 is TGTGCCAGCAGTGGAATGGACACAGCCCGCTACGAGCAGTACTTC. This sequence joins TRBV27 and TRBJ2-5, with TRBD1 as a possible D gene (5 bases). Gene TRBJ2-7 matches the end of the DNA better, so the J call may be wrong. Germline CDR1 reads MNHEY; CDR2 reads SMNVEV (reference sequence). There are 15 residues in the CDR3.

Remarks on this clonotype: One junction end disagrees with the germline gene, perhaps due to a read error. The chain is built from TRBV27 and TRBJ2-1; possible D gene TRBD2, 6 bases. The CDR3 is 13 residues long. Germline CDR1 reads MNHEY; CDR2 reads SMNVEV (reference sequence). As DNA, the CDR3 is TGTGCCAGCAGTGCCCCGGGGGTAGACGAGCGGTACTTC. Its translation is CASSAPGVDERYF.

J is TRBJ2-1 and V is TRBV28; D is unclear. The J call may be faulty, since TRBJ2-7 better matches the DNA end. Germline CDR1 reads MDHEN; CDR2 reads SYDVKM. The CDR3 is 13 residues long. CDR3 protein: CASRSGLSYEQYF. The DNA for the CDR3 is TGTGCCAGCAGGTCGGGCCTCTCCTACGAGCAGTACTTC.

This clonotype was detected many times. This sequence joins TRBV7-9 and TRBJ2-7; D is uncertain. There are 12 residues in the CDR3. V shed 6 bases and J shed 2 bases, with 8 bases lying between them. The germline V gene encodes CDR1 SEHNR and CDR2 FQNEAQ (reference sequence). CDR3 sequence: CASSSGTYEQYF. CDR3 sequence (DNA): TGTGCCAGCAGTTCTGGAACCTACGAGCAGTACTTC.

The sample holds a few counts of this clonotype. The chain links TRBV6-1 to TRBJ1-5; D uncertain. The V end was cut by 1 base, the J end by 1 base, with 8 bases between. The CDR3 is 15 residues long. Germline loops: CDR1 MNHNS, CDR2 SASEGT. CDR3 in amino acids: CASSEGGISNQPQHF. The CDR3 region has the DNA TGTGCCAGCAGTGAAGGAGGGATCAGCAATCAGCCCCAGCATTTT.

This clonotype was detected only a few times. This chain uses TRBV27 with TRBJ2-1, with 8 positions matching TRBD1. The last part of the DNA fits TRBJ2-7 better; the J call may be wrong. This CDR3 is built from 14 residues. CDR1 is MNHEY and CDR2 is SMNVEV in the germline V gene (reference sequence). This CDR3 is CASSLSTGGYEQYF. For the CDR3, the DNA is TGTGCCAGCAGTTTATCAACAGGGGGCTACGAGCAGTACTTC.

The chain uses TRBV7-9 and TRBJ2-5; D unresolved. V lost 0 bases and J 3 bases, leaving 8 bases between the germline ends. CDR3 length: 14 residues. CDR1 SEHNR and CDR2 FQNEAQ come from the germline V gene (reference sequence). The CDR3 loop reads CASSLAADKETQYF. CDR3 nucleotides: TGTGCCAGCAGCTTAGCGGCTGATAAAGAGACCCAGTACTTC.

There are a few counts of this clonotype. This CDR3 is CASSQVSSGGGPGELFF. CDR3 coding DNA: TGTGCCAGCAGCCAAGTCTCCTCTGGGGGGGGCCCCGGGGAGCTGTTTTTT. V gene TRBV4-2 combines with J gene TRBJ2-2; D might be TRBD2 (7 bases). V was shortened by 1 base and J by 6 bases, with 18 bases between the two germline ends. Per germline, CDR1 LGHNA and CDR2 YNFKEQ. The CDR3 loop spans 17 amino acids.

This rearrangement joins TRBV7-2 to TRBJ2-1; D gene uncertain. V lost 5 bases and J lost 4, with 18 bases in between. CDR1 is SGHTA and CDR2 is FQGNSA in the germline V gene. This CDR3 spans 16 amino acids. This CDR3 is CASSPIDLTKYNEQFF. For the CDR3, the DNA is TGTGCCAGCAGCCCTATTGACCTCACTAAGTACAATGAGCAGTTCTTC. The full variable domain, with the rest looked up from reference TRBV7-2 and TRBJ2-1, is GAGVSQSPSNKVTEKGKDVELRCDPISGHTALYWYRQSLGQGLEFLIYFQGNSAPDKSGLPSDRFSAERTGGSVSTLTIQRTQQEDSAVYLCASSPIDLTKYNEQFFGPGTRLTVL.

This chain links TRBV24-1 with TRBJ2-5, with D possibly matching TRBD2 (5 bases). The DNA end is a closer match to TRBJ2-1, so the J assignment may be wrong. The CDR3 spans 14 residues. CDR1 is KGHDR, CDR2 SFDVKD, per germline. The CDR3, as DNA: TGTGCCACCAGTGCCCTTGAGGGCCTCAATGAGCAGTTCTTC. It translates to CATSALEGLNEQFF.

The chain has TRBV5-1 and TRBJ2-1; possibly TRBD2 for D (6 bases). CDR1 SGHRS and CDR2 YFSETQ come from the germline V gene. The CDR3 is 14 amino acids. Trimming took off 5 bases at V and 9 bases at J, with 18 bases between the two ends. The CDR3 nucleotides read TGCGCCAGCAGGAGTTCCAGCGGGTTAGTTGAGCAGTTCTTC. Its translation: CASRSSSGLVEQFF.

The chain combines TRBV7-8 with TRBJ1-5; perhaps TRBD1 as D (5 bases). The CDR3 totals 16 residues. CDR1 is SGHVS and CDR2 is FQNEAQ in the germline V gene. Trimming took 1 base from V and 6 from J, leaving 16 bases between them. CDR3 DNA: TGTGCCAGCAGCTTAGGTCGTGTACAGGTTCGTCAGCCCCAGCATTTT. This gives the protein CASSLGRVQVRQPQHF.

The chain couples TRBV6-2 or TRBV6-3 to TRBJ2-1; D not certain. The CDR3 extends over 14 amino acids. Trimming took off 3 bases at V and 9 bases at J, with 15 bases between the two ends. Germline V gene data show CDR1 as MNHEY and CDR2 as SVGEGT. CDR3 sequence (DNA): TGTGCCAGCAGTTATCGTGGGGATATTGGTGAGCAGTTCTTC. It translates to CASSYRGDIGEQFF.

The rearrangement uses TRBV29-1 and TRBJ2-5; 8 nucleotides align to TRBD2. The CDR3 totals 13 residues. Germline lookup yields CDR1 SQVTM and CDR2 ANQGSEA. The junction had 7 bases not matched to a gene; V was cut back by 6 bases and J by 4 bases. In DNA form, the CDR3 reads TGCAGCGTGTATAGCGGGGCGGGAGAGACCCAGTACTTC. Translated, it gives CSVYSGAGETQYF.

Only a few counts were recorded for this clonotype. The CDR3 is CSATELAGVVTDTQYF. In DNA, the CDR3 is TGCAGTGCCACAGAACTAGCCGGAGTTGTGACAGATACGCAGTATTTT. This rearrangement joins TRBV20-1 to TRBJ2-3; a possible D gene is TRBD2 (6 bases). V lost 6 bases and J lost 3, with 22 bases in between. The CDR3 is made up of 16 amino acids. Germline loops: CDR1 DFQATT, CDR2 SNEGSKA (reference sequence).

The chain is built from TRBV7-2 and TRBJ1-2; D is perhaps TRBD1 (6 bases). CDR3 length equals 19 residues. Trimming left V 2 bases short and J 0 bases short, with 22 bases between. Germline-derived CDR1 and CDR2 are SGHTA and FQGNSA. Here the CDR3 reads CASSLIPLGGALANYGYTF. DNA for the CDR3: TGTGCCAGCAGCTTAATCCCGCTTGGGGGGGCCCTAGCTAACTATGGCTACACCTTC.

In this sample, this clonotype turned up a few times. CDR3 in amino acids: CASSTSPPAVYTF. For the CDR3, the DNA is TGTGCCAGCAGCACGAGTCCGCCGGCGGTGTACACCTTC. V usage is TRBV7-2 and J usage is TRBJ1-2; D is uncertain. This CDR3 region has 13 residues. Trimming cost V 5 bases and J 11 bases, with 18 bases left between them. Per the germline V gene, CDR1 is SGHTA and CDR2 is FQGNSA. Complete variable domain (other parts from reference TRBV7-2 and TRBJ1-2): GAGVSQSPSNKVTEKGKDVELRCDPISGHTALYWYRQSLGQGLEFLIYFQGNSAPDKSGLPSDRFSAERTGGSVSTLTIQRTQQEDSAVYLCASSTSPPAVYTFGSGTRLTVV.

CDR3 coding DNA: TGTGCCAGCAGCCAAGATAACCAGGGGTTGGCTTTCTTT. Its protein is CASSQDNQGLAFF. The rearrangement joins TRBV4-2 to TRBJ1-1; possible D gene TRBD1, 6 bases. Trimming pared 0 bases from V and 11 bases from J, leaving 13 bases between. The CDR3 is made up of 13 amino acids. The V gene's germline CDR1 is LGHNA and CDR2 YNFKEQ.

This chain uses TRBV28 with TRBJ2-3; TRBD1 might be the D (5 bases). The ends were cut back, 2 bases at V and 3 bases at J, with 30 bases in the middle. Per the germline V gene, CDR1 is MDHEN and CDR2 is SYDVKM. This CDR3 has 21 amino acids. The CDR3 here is CASSLGFSWSSTVRVTDTQYF. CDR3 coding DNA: TGTGCCAGCAGTTTAGGTTTCTCCTGGTCTTCGACAGTTAGGGTGACAGATACGCAGTATTTT.

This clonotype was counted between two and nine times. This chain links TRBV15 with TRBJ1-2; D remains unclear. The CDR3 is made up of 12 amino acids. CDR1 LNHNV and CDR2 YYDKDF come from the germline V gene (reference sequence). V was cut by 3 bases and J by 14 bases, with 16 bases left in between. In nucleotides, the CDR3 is TGTGCCACCAGCAGGCCAGCAGGCCCTGGAACCTTC. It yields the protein CATSRPAGPGTF.

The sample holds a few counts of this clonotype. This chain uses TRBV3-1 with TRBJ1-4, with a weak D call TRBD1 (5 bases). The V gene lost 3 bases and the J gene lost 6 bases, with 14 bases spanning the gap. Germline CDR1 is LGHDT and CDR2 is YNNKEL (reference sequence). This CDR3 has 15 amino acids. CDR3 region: CASSQEGGEDEKLFF. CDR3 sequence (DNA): TGTGCCAGCAGCCAGGAAGGAGGGGAAGATGAAAAACTGTTTTTT.

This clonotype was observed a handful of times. The CDR3 sequence: CASSLEVGTLTGELFF. CDR3 DNA: TGTGCCAGCAGCTTAGAAGTCGGCACGCTCACCGGGGAGCTGTTTTTT. This chain connects TRBV11-2 to TRBJ2-2; D not certain. Deletions cut 0 bases from V and 4 bases from J, with 12 bases between. The CDR3 length is 16 residues. The germline gives CDR1 SGHAT, CDR2 FQNNGV.

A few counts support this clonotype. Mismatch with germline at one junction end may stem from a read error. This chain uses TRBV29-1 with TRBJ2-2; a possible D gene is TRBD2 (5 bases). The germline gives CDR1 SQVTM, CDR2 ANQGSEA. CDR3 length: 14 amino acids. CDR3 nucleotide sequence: TGCAGCGTCCGAGCGGACGGGAACACCGGGGAGCTGCTTTTT. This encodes CSVRADGNTGELLF.